This T cell receptor beta chain was sequenced for a study of CD8 T cells in Susac syndrome. Background on the study: At the time their blood was drawn, patients with Susac syndrome were either therapy-naive, on corticosteroids (with some of them also receiving intravenous immunoglobulin), or on intravenous immunoglobulin alone.

Reverse transcription used about 0.45 to 1 ug RNA and random hexamers. TCRdb used MiXCR to reprocess the immunoSEQ multiplex PCR reads, holding one entry per CDR3 protein. The table records about 150,000 distinct CDR3 sequences, around 95% of them present only once. CDR1 and CDR2 from the germline V gene are SGHTA and FQGTGA. This CDR3 contains 16 residues. V lost 0 bases and J 8 bases, leaving 18 bases between the germline ends. The V and J genes are TRBV7-3 and TRBJ2-3, with D maybe TRBD2 (5 bases). The sequenced sample was CD4+ T cells from PBMCs. The origin of this receptor is a human donor with Susac syndrome. The DNA of the CDR3 is TGTGCCAGCAGCTTAACGGCAGAGAACCTCGGAGGTACGCAGTATTTT. Translation gives CASSLTAENLGGTQYF.